This TCR beta chain was recovered during a study of cytomegalovirus exposure and HLA in healthy donors. Study-wide results and caveats: V- and J-gene trimming in TCR beta was tied to a missense DCLRE1C variant by an analysis performed later. After further analysis at a later stage, 16,951 TCR beta sequences were associated with HLA alleles at 0.05 false discovery rate.

Germline V gene lookup returns CDR1 SGHNT and CDR2 YYREEE (reference sequence). This CDR3 is 16 amino acids long. With V trimmed by 4 bases and J by 0 bases, 3 bases remained unmatched. A remark on this clone: As yet, its antigen is unknown.

60 Vbeta and 13 Jbeta primers were used in PCR. Assay: immunoSEQ multiplex PCR; the TCRdb copy retains only in-frame clones and omits some. Of more than 55,000 clones listed, 74% are singletons. The sequencing input was PBMCs. V and J are TRBV5-4 and TRBJ2-7; TRBD2 agrees at 14 bases. This TCR came from a woman aged 55-70 years in good health and CMV-seropositive. The CDR3 region is CASSGGLAGVSYEQYF. The DNA of the CDR3 is TGTGCCAGCAGCGGGGGACTAGCGGGGGTCTCCTACGAGCAGTACTTC.